This is a list of T cell receptor beta chains from one sample in a study of CD8+CD57+ T cells in acquired aplastic anemia. TCRdb used MiXCR to reprocess the reads, holding one entry per CDR3 protein. The profile covers approximately 200,000 distinct CDR3 sequences, with approximately 51% appearing a single time and just under 20% taken by the ten largest. The material sequenced was sorted CD4+, CD8+, or CD8+CD57+ T cells (not recorded which) from PBMCs. These receptors all come from a human donor with aplastic anemia. CDR3s leave out the opening cysteine and the closing phenylalanine or tryptophan. D genes are given only for firm matches.

>TRBD2|TRBV2
ASSGDYYEQY
>NA|TRBV2
ATQLRPSSYNEQF
>NA|TRBV9
ASSPPWQGKRSPLH
>TRBD1|TRBV7-9
ASSGQGPAYEQY
>NA|TRBV15
ATSRTEDEKLF
>TRBD2|TRBV12-3/TRBV12-4
ASSTTSGTQETQY
>NA|TRBV7-3
ASSETASSYNEQF
>TRBD2|TRBV2
ASREGTSGGPQF
>NA|TRBV14
ASSQDFTQGYGYT
>NA|TRBV11-3
ASSLGGAGDTQY
>TRBD1|TRBV3-1
ASSRGRGQPQH
>NA|TRBV20-1
SAGTGPLLDTQY
>NA|TRBV7-9
ASSGGSGQY
>NA|TRBV19
ASSIGPGNYGYT
>NA|TRBV13
ASSLGPSSQAF
>NA|TRBV10-3
AISSPRQNTGELF
>TRBD1|TRBV12-3/TRBV12-4
ASKRAGGNTIY
>NA|TRBV5-1
ASSSAMYFCASSGGRLTDTQY
>TRBD1|TRBV25-1
ASSENRGTQETQY
>TRBD1|TRBV20-1
SAGSGQAYEQY
>NA|TRBV15
ATSRGLQIEQY
>NA|TRBV7-2
ASSSLDSLEAF
>TRBD1|TRBV6-5
ASSSLGQGAYRGYT
>NA|TRBV19
ASGRGYGVTQY
>NA|TRBV20-1
SARLGYSSYNEQF
>NA|TRBV27
ASRVAQGVSRYGYT
>TRBD1|TRBV2
AKRQGAGNT
>TRBD1|TRBV10-3
AISGTGDNYGYT
>NA|TRBV18
ASSPGGGYT
>TRBD1|TRBV4-3
ASSTDRGGYGYT
>NA|TRBV11-2
ASSKGLSNSPLH
>NA|TRBV29-1
SVGSWNEQF
>NA|TRBV7-2
ASSEDGIYEQY
>NA|TRBV7-6
ASSRQRGTDTQY
>NA|TRBV20-1
SARAGQAITDTQY
>TRBD1|TRBV6-5
ASSQGAGTYGYT
>NA|TRBV7-8
ASSLGPDPGNTIY
>NA|TRBV7-2
ASSPITGPSGSPLH
>NA|TRBV7-9
ASSFTGRRTEAF
>TRBD2|TRBV5-8
ASSLAGLAGDEQY
>NA|TRBV25-1
ASSELSGRRSGVTEAF
>TRBD2|TRBV9
EGGGTSGYNEQF
>TRBD2|TRBV20-1
SARGAGGLTGELF
>NA|TRBV7-9
AGSPQALSGNTIY
>NA|TRBV5-1
ASSLDTTGGNEQY
>TRBD2|TRBV2
ASLGTSGADTQY
>TRBD1|TRBV3-1
ASSPTGANYGYT
>NA|TRBV4-1
ASSQDRENTEAF